This T cell receptor beta chain came from a study of blood T cell repertoires in COVID-19. Germline V gene lookup returns CDR1 MNHNY and CDR2 SVGAGI (reference sequence). The V segment lost 5 bases and the J segment 3 bases; nucleotides outside the gene matches: 3. The CDR3 covers 14 residues. Libraries were prepared by immunoSEQ multiplex PCR; TCRdb keeps only in-frame clonotypes and omits some of them. The data contain around 250,000 clones, 75% to 90% of them singletons. The J gene is TRBJ2-1, the V gene TRBV6-6, with 8 bases fitting TRBD2. The receptor was isolated from a woman in her forties or fifties who had recovered from COVID-19. The sequencing sample was made of PBMCs or T cells enriched from blood (not recorded which). The CDR3 DNA reads TGTGCCAGCAGTCTAGCGGGCTACTACAATGAGCAGTTCTTC. Protein product: CASSLAGYYNEQFF.